This TCR beta chain was captured in a study of cytomegalovirus exposure and HLA in healthy donors. 13 Jbeta primers and 60 Vbeta primers were used for the PCR. Here immunoSEQ multiplex PCR was the method, and the copy in TCRdb shows in-frame clones only, minus some. The table lists around 140,000 clones, approximately 82% of them singletons. The CDR3 has 12 amino acids. V lost 7 bases and J lost 3, with 11 bases in between. The chain has TRBV5-3 and TRBJ2-7, with D possibly TRBD2 on 6 matching bases. TRBV5-3 is sorted into the ORF group, with uncertain function. Sequenced material: PBMCs. The sequence was collected from a man in his thirties or forties in good health and CMV-seropositive. The CDR3 DNA is TGTGCCAGAGGGGAGGAAAGCTACGAGCAGTACTTC. Encoded protein: CARGEESYEQYF.